The subject of this entry is one T cell receptor (beta chain). In the PCR, 60 Vbeta and 13 Jbeta primers were used. Produced via immunoSEQ multiplex PCR; TCRdb's table is partial and in-frame only. The table shows 150,000 to 200,000 clones, with 77% occurring only once. The CDR3 is 15 residues long. Germline V gene sequence: CDR1 SEHNR, CDR2 FQNEAQ (reference sequence). V lost 6 bases and J lost 1; bases outside the gene matches: 6. This sample was taken from a study of cytomegalovirus exposure and HLA in healthy donors. The gene calls are TRBV7-9 and TRBJ1-1; 9 nucleotides line up with TRBD1. The sample consisted of PBMCs. This TCR was sampled from a woman aged 40 to 50 in good health and CMV-seropositive. In DNA, the CDR3 is TGTGCCAGCAGTAGAGGGACAGGGAAGAACACTGAAGCTTTCTTT. Translation gives CASSRGTGKNTEAFF.